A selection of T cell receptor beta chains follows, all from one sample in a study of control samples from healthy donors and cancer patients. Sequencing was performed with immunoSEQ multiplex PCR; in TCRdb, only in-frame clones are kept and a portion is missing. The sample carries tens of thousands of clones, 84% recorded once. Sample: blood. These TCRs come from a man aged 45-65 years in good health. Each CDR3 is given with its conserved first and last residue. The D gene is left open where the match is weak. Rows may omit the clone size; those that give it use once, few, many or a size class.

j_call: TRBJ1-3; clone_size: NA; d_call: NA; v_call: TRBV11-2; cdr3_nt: TGTGCCAGCAGCTTGGGAAACACCATATATTTT; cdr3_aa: CASSLGNTIYF
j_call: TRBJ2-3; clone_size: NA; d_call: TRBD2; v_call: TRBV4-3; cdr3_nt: TGCGCCAGCAGCCGCACCGGGACTAAGGGAGATACGCAGTATTTT; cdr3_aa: CASSRTGTKGDTQYF
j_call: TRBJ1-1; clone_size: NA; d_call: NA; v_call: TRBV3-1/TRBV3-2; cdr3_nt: TGTGCCAGCAGCCAATTTCAGGGATGGAACACTGAAGCTTTCTTT; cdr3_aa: CASSQFQGWNTEAFF
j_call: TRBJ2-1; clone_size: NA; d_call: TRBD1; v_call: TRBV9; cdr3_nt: TGTGCCAGCAGCGTAGGGGACAGGGTTAGCTACAATGAGCAGTTCTTC; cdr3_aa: CASSVGDRVSYNEQFF
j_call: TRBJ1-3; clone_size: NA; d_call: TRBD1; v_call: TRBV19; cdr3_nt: TGTGCCAGTAGTATCTCCCGGGACAGGTCGCTCTCTGGAAACACCATATATTTT; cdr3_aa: CASSISRDRSLSGNTIYF
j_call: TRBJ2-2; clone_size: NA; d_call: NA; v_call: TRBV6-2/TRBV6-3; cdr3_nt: TGTGCCAGCAGTTACACCCTAAGGGGGAGAAACACCGGGGAGCTGTTTTTT; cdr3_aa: CASSYTLRGRNTGELFF
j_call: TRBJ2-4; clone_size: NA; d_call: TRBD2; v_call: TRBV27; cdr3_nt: TGTGCCAGCAGTTCGGAGACTAGCGGGAAAAACATTCAGTACTTC; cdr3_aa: CASSSETSGKNIQYF
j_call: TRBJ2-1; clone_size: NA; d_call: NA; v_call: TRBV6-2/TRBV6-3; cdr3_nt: TGTGCCAGCAGTTACCGCCCCTTTTTGGTTAGCGGCGAGCAGTTCTTC; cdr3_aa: CASSYRPFLVSGEQFF
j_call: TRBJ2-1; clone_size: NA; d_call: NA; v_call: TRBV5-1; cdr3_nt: TGCGCCAGCAGCTTAACCGCCCCGTACAATGAGCAGTTCTTC; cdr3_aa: CASSLTAPYNEQFF
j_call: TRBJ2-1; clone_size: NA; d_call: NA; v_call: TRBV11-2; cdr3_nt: TGTGCCAGCAGCTTGAGAGCTAGCAGCCACAATGAGCAGTTCTTC; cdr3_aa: CASSLRASSHNEQFF
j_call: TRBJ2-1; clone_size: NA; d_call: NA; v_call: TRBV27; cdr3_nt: TGTGCCAGCAGGGATTATATGAATGAGCAGTTCTTC; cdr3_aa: CASRDYMNEQFF
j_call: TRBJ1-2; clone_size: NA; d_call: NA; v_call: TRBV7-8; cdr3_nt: TGTGCCAGCAGCTTAGAGGGACTCAACTATGGCTACACCTTC; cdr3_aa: CASSLEGLNYGYTF
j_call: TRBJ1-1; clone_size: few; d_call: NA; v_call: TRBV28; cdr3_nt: TGTGCCAGCAGTTGGACGGGGTCTGAAGCTTTCTTT; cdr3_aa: CASSWTGSEAFF
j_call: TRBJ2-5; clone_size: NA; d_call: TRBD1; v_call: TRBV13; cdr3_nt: TGTGCCAGCAGCTTAGGGACAGGGCAAGAGACCCAGTACTTC; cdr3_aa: CASSLGTGQETQYF
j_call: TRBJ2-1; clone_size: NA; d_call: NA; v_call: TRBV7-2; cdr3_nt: TGTGCCAGCAGCCTCGCCCCAGGACTAGGGGGGCCCAGGCAGTTCTTC; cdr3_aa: CASSLAPGLGGPRQFF
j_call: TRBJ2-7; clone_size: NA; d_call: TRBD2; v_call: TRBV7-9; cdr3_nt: TGTGCCAGCAGCGTCACTAGCGGGAGCTACGAGCAGTACTTC; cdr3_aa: CASSVTSGSYEQYF
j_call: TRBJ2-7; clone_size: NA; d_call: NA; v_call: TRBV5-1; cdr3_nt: TGCGCCAGCAGTCGTGACAACTCCTACGAGCAGTACTTC; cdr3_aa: CASSRDNSYEQYF
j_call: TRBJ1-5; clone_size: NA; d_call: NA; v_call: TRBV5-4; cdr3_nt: TGTGCCAGCAGCTCAGGGACTCATAATCAGCCCCAGCATTTT; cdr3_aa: CASSSGTHNQPQHF
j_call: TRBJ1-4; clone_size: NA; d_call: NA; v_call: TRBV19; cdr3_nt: TGTGCCAGTAGTATACAGACGCTGGGGGACGAAAAACTGTTTTTT; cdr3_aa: CASSIQTLGDEKLFF
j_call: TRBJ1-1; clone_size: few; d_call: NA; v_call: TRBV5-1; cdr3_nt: TGCGCCAGCAGCCCCGGGGACATATCGAACACTGAAGCTTTCTTT; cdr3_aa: CASSPGDISNTEAFF
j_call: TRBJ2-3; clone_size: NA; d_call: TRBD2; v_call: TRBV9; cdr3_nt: TGTGCCAGCAGCGTAGTGGCGGGAGGCCCAGATACGCAGTATTTT; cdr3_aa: CASSVVAGGPDTQYF
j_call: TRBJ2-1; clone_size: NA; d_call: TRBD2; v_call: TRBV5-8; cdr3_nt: TGTGCCAGCAGCACGGGACTAGCGGGGTACAATGAGCAGTTCTTC; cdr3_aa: CASSTGLAGYNEQFF
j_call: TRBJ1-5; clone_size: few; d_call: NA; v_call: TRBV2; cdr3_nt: TGTGCCAGCACCCTCCGGGGGGGGAGTCGACAGCCCCAGCATTTT; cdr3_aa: CASTLRGGSRQPQHF
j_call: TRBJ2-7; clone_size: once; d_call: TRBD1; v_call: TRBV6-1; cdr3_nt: TGTGCCAGCAGTGAAAGGACAGGTCGTACCTACGAGCAGTACTTC; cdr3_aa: CASSERTGRTYEQYF
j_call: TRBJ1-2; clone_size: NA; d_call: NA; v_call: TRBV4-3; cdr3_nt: TGCGCCAGCAGCTACCTACTGGCGGGCGGTAATGGCTACACCTTC; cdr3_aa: CASSYLLAGGNGYTF
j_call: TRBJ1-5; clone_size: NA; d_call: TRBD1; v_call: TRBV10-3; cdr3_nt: TGTGCCATCAGTGAGCGGGACAGGGGGGACAATCAGCCCCAGCATTTT; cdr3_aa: CAISERDRGDNQPQHF
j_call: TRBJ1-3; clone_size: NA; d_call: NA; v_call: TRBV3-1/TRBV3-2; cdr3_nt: TGTGCCAGCAGCCCTAAGGCGGTGGACACCATATATTTT; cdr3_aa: CASSPKAVDTIYF
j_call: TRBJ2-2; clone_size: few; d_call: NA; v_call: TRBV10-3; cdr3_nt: TGTGCCATCAGTGAGTCGACTCCAGCAGGTCCCGGGGAGCTGTTTTTT; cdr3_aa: CAISESTPAGPGELFF
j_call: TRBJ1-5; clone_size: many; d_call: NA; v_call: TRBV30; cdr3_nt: TGTGCCTGGAGTAGTAAACCGTGGACCCGAAGGCATCAGCCCCAGCATTTT; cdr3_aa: CAWSSKPWTRRHQPQHF
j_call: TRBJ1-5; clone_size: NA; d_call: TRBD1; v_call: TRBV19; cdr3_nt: TGTGCCAGTAGCGAGACAGGGCTCTATCAGCCCCAGCATTTT; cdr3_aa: CASSETGLYQPQHF
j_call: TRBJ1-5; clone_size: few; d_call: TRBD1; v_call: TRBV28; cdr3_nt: TGTGCCGTCCCCCAGACAGGGAGCAATCAGCCCCAGCATTTT; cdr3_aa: CAVPQTGSNQPQHF
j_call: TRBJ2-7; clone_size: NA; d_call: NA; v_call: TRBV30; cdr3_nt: TGTGCCTGGTCACAGGGTTCCTACGAGCAGTACTTC; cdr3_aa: CAWSQGSYEQYF